A selection of T cell receptor beta chains follows, all from one sample in a study of CD8+ T cells in alopecia areata. Produced via immunoSEQ multiplex PCR; TCRdb's table is partial and in-frame only. The profile shows roughly 60,000 clones, just over 45% of them singletons. Source: CD8+ T cells sorted from blood, taken between weeks 36 and 40, from a patient treated with tofacitinib. The receptor source for this set is a human donor with alopecia areata. Both conserved end residues are part of each CDR3. A D gene is named only where the DNA matches it firmly. The listing skips clone size in some rows; elsewhere it reads once, few, many or a size class.

cdr3_length	v_call	clone_size	j_call	d_call	cdr3_nt	cdr3_aa
14	TRBV2	-	TRBJ2-1	-	TGTGCCAGCAGTGTCGGGATGGGCGACATTGAGCAGTTCTTC	CASSVGMGDIEQFF
11	TRBV29-1	-	TRBJ2-2	-	TGCAGCGTTGAACCACGTGGGGAGCTGTTTTTT	CSVEPRGELFF
14	TRBV4-2	-	TRBJ2-5	-	TGTGCCAGCAGCCCCCGGGACATCGAGGGGACCCAGTACTTC	CASSPRDIEGTQYF
15	TRBV5-1	-	TRBJ2-1	TRBD2	TGTGCCAGCAGCTTGACTAGCGGGAGGGCCGGGGAGCAGTTCTTC	CASSLTSGRAGEQFF
14	TRBV13	-	TRBJ2-7	TRBD2	TGTGCCAGCAGCTTAGCACTAGCGCCCTACGAGCAGTACTTC	CASSLALAPYEQYF
13	TRBV27	-	TRBJ1-1	-	TGTGCCAGCAGTTTAAAGGGGAACACTGAAGCTTTCTTT	CASSLKGNTEAFF
18	TRBV15	few	TRBJ2-1	-	TGTGCCACCAGCAGAGATCAACTTCCTACTCTCTCCTACAATGAGCAGTTCTTC	CATSRDQLPTLSYNEQFF
18	TRBV10-3	-	TRBJ2-7	TRBD1	TGTGCCATCAGTGAGTCTGGGACAGGGCTATCTGGTTCCTACGAGCAGTACTTC	CAISESGTGLSGSYEQYF
13	TRBV29-1	-	TRBJ2-7	-	TGCAGCGCCCAGTCAGTGGGATCCTACGAGCAGTACTTC	CSAQSVGSYEQYF
9	TRBV29-1	few	TRBJ2-5	-	TGCAGCGTGCGAGAGACCCAGTACTTC	CSVRETQYF
14	TRBV7-2	few	TRBJ1-5	-	TGTGCCAGCAGCTTAGGACCAGGCAATCAGCCCCAGCATTTT	CASSLGPGNQPQHF
15	TRBV7-2	-	TRBJ1-1	-	TGTGCCAGCAGCTTAGAGCCCGGGGGCAGCACTGAAGCTTTCTTT	CASSLEPGGSTEAFF
15	TRBV29-1	-	TRBJ2-2	TRBD1	TGCAGCGTTTCGGACAGGGGGCACCAAACCGGGGAGCTGTTTTTT	CSVSDRGHQTGELFF
16	TRBV4-1	-	TRBJ1-2	-	TGCGCCAGCAGCCAAACTAATACGGACGGCCACTATGGCTACACCTTC	CASSQTNTDGHYGYTF
12	TRBV7-2	-	TRBJ2-7	-	TGTGCCAGCAGCTTAGTTATAGTCGAGCAGTACTTC	CASSLVIVEQYF
17	TRBV2	-	TRBJ2-6	-	TGTGCCAGCAAAATAGGGACAACGAGCTCTGGGGCCAACGTCCTGACTTTC	CASKIGTTSSGANVLTF
17	TRBV18	-	TRBJ2-5	TRBD2	TGTGCCAGCTCACCTTCACTAGCGGGACCCCCACAAGAGACCCAGTACTTC	CASSPSLAGPPQETQYF
11	TRBV19	-	TRBJ2-3	-	TGTGCCAGTCGGGGGTCGAATACGCAGTATTTT	CASRGSNTQYF
16	TRBV9	-	TRBJ2-1	TRBD2	TGTGCCAGCAGCGAGCCCCTCGCGGGAGAACCCAATGAGCAGTTCTTC	CASSEPLAGEPNEQFF
17	TRBV9	-	TRBJ2-4	TRBD1	TGTGCCAGCAGCAACCCGCGGGCGACAGGGGGTAAAAACATTCAGTACTTC	CASSNPRATGGKNIQYF
13	TRBV30	-	TRBJ2-7	-	TGTGCCTGGAGTGGGCAGGGCCTGGACGAGCAGTACTTC	CAWSGQGLDEQYF
14	TRBV6-1	-	TRBJ2-7	TRBD2	TGTGCCAGCACCCTAGCGGGAGGAGGATACGAGCAGTACTTC	CASTLAGGGYEQYF
14	TRBV2	-	TRBJ1-2	-	TGTGCCAGCAGTGACTCACCGGCTAGGTATGGCTACACCTTC	CASSDSPARYGYTF
12	TRBV9	-	TRBJ1-2	-	TGTGCCAGCTCGGAACCAAACTATGGCTACACCTTC	CASSEPNYGYTF
13	TRBV7-6	-	TRBJ1-1	-	TGTGCCAGCAGCTTAGACACGAACACTGAAGCTTTCTTT	CASSLDTNTEAFF
11	TRBV29-1	few	TRBJ1-1	-	TGCAGCGCGCAGACAGGCCTAGCTGCTTTCTTT	CSAQTGLAAFF
11	TRBV10-3	-	TRBJ2-1	-	TGTGCCACCGTTATTTCCAATGAGCAGTTCTTC	CATVISNEQFF
13	TRBV29-1	-	TRBJ2-7	-	TGCAGCGTTGAATTAGTAGGAGGGTACGAGCAGTACTTC	CSVELVGGYEQYF
14	TRBV9	-	TRBJ1-2	TRBD1	TGTGCCAGCAGCGGGCCAGGGGGAGACTATGGCTACACCTTC	CASSGPGGDYGYTF
15	TRBV7-9	few	TRBJ2-4	TRBD2	TGTGCCAGCAGCTCCAAGACTAGCGGGAGTGACATTCAGTACTTC	CASSSKTSGSDIQYF
13	TRBV7-9	-	TRBJ1-5	TRBD1	TGTGCCAGCAGTCAACAGGGGACTCAGCCCCAGCATTTT	CASSQQGTQPQHF
15	TRBV2	-	TRBJ1-5	-	TGTGCCAGCAGTGAATTTCGGGGAGGCAATCAGCCCCAGCATTTT	CASSEFRGGNQPQHF
13	TRBV10-2	-	TRBJ2-1	TRBD2	TGCGCCAGCAGGGGGGACTACCACAATGAGCAGTTCTTC	CASRGDYHNEQFF
18	TRBV7-9	-	TRBJ2-7	TRBD2	TGTGCCAGCAGCTCCGCCCGCGGGGGAGACATCGCGTCCTACGAGCAGTACTTC	CASSSARGGDIASYEQYF
16	TRBV5-1	once	TRBJ2-5	-	TGCGCCAGCAGCTTGGCTCTCGCAGGGAACCCAGAGACCCAGTACTTC	CASSLALAGNPETQYF
13	TRBV7-6	few	TRBJ2-7	-	TGTGCCAGCAGCTTAGGCCGGGGCGACGAGCAGTACTTC	CASSLGRGDEQYF
14	TRBV5-6	-	TRBJ2-3	TRBD2	TGTGCCAGCAGCTGGGGGGGAATCACAGATACGCAGTATTTT	CASSWGGITDTQYF
16	TRBV27	few	TRBJ1-1	-	TGTGCCAGCAGTTTTAGGCCATTTGAACAGGGTTCTGAAGCTTTCTTT	CASSFRPFEQGSEAFF
15	TRBV4-1	-	TRBJ1-5	-	TGCGCCAGCAGCCAAGAACCGGGGGTAGCTCAGCCCCAGCATTTT	CASSQEPGVAQPQHF
13	TRBV27	-	TRBJ1-4	-	TGTGCCAGCGCAGTAGACAGGAATGAAAAACTGTTTTTT	CASAVDRNEKLFF
16	TRBV7-2	-	TRBJ2-1	TRBD2	TGTGCCAGCAGCTTACACGGGGGGGTCAGTGTCAATGAGCAGTTCTTC	CASSLHGGVSVNEQFF
15	TRBV5-1	-	TRBJ2-3	-	TGCGCCAGCAGCTTGGAAGTCCCTAGCACAGATACGCAGTATTTT	CASSLEVPSTDTQYF
14	TRBV16	-	TRBJ2-7	-	TGTGCCAGCAGCCAATCGCCGGATGTCTACGAGCAGTACTTC	CASSQSPDVYEQYF
15	TRBV13	few	TRBJ2-7	-	TGTGCCAGCAGCTCGGACTGGCCCAACTCCTACGAGCAGTACTTC	CASSSDWPNSYEQYF
15	TRBV19	few	TRBJ1-1	-	TGTGCCAGTAGTATGCTACCCATCCTGGACACTGAAGCTTTCTTT	CASSMLPILDTEAFF
16	TRBV2	-	TRBJ2-5	-	TGTGCCAGCAGTGGTTACGTAGGGACGCGCCGAGAGACCCAGTACTTC	CASSGYVGTRRETQYF
13	TRBV6-6	-	TRBJ2-3	-	TGTGCCAGCGGTATGGGCCCCACAGATACGCAGTATTTT	CASGMGPTDTQYF
15	TRBV6-5	-	TRBJ2-5	-	TGTGCCAGCAGTCGGAACCCCGGGGGCGGGGAGACCCAGTACTTC	CASSRNPGGGETQYF
11	TRBV29-1	-	TRBJ2-7	-	TGCAGCGTTGAGGCTGGCTACGAGCAGTACTTC	CSVEAGYEQYF
14	TRBV14	-	TRBJ2-7	-	TGTGCCAGCAGCCTACAGGGATCTGGTGACGAGCAGTACTTC	CASSLQGSGDEQYF
16	TRBV4-2	-	TRBJ2-7	TRBD2	TGTGCCAGCAGCCAACCTAGCGGGATGAGCTCCTACGAGCAGTACTTC	CASSQPSGMSSYEQYF
14	TRBV19	-	TRBJ2-1	TRBD2	TGTGCCAGTACCTGGACTAGCGGGAGACGTGAGCAGTTCTTC	CASTWTSGRREQFF
14	TRBV29-1	-	TRBJ1-1	-	TGCAGCGTTGTAGGCTGGGGGCGGAACACTGAAGCTTTCTTT	CSVVGWGRNTEAFF
14	TRBV29-1	-	TRBJ2-7	-	TGCAGCGTGGACTCAGGTACTCTCTCGGGGGAGCAGTACTTC	CSVDSGTLSGEQYF